This T cell receptor beta chain was sequenced for a study of T cells in Graves' hyperthyroidism and ophthalmopathy. Study context: Peripheral blood samples were taken at initial diagnosis, prior to any treatment.

This clonotype was detected a few times. The CDR3 runs to 13 residues. Germline V gene sequence: CDR1 SGHVS, CDR2 FNYEAQ. Trimming left V 4 bases short and J 7 bases short, with 11 bases between. The source material, RNA transcripts, was used to amplify TCR beta CDR3 regions. The TCR CDR3 first-round RT-PCR relied on the HTBI primer set. Each CDR3 protein gets one entry after TCRdb re-called the multiplex PCR reads with MiXCR. Of some 300,000 distinct CDR3 sequences in the sample, roughly 20% were seen once. Pregnant or lactating patients were excluded, as were those with uncontrolled infection or other autoimmune disease.

The chain uses TRBV7-6 and TRBJ2-1; no clear D gene. Sequenced: blood. This receptor was identified in a man aged 45-65 years with Graves' ophthalmopathy. As DNA, the CDR3 is TGTGCCAGCAGCTACGGGCCTGGGAATGAGCAGTTCTTC. It encodes CASSYGPGNEQFF.